The source of this TCR beta chain is a study of blood T cell repertoires in COVID-19. Across the whole study: Acute-phase and convalescent COVID-19 samples originated in the United States, Italy and Spain. Sample material is recorded as cDNA or gDNA derived from T cells, B-cell-depleted T cells, or PBMCs.

CDR1 is MNHNY, CDR2 SVGAGI, per germline (reference sequence). CDR3 size: 14 residues. V dropped 2 bases and J dropped 8 bases, with 13 bases sitting between them. Original processing notes: Amplification of reference gene primers provided the estimated nucleated cell counts. TCRdb's copy holds only in-frame clones and misses some; the assay was immunoSEQ multiplex PCR. That table supplies the V and J calls and clone size; D and trimming were determined from the DNA. The table shows under 130,000 clones, with 85% to 90% occurring only once. The source is a woman over 75 with acute or convalescent COVID-19. Material for sequencing was peripheral blood. The chain joins TRBV6-6 to TRBJ2-4; a possible D gene is TRBD2 (5 bases). The CDR3 loop is CASSYEPSGYIQYF. Here the CDR3 DNA reads TGTGCCAGCAGTTACGAGCCCTCGGGGTACATTCAGTACTTC.